The T cell receptor beta chain under discussion was sequenced for a study of breast tumors, draining lymph nodes, adjacent tissues. The lymph nodes were axillary draining lymph nodes from breast cancer patients. This clonotype has ten or more counts. Trimming at V came to 3 bases and at J to 8 bases, leaving 3 bases not matched to a gene. Germline V gives CDR1 MGHRA, CDR2 YSYEKL. CDR3 length equals 14 residues. A single record per CDR3 protein comes from TCRdb applying MiXCR to the multiplex PCR reads. The sample records about 230,000 distinct CDR3 sequences, about 32% being singletons. Sequenced sample: axillary lymph node tissue. This sequence joins TRBV4-1 and TRBJ2-1; TRBD1 aligns across 11 bases. The sequence came from a female donor with breast cancer. Some clones in this sample may be carry-over from other donors' samples. The CDR3 sequence: CASSQDRGQDEQFF. The CDR3 nucleotides read TGCGCCAGCAGCCAGGACAGGGGGCAGGATGAGCAGTTCTTC.